This entry lists 20 T cell receptor beta chains sequenced from one sample in a study of OX40 agonist ivuxolimab in advanced cancers. Data came from immunoSEQ multiplex PCR; TCRdb stores just in-frame clones and leaves some out. Of 50,000 or so clones in the sample, 88% were seen once. This material consisted of CD4+ or CD8+ T cells sorted from blood, taken in a trial of the OX40 agonist ivuxolimab. All receptors come from an adult with an advanced solid tumor such as melanoma, head and neck, liver or kidney cancer.

The chain is built from TRBV4-2 and TRBJ1-1; 7 positions match TRBD1. The trim removed 1 base at V and 2 bases at J, leaving 10 bases unmatched. CDR1 is LGHNA and CDR2 is YNFKEQ in the germline V gene. The CDR3 is 17 amino acids. CDR3 sequence reads: CASSQAEGAQPNTEAFF. The CDR3 coding sequence is TGTGCCAGCAGCCAAGCCGAGGGGGCACAGCCCAACACTGAAGCTTTCTTT.

The chain has TRBV6-6 and TRBJ2-7; 11 bases map to TRBD2. The CDR3 extends over 14 amino acids. The ends lost 5 bases at V and 1 base at J; junction bases unmatched: 1. Germline V lookup: CDR1 MNHNY, CDR2 SVGAGI (reference sequence). Here the CDR3 reads CASSGTSGSYEQYF. The CDR3 region has the DNA TGTGCCAGCAGTGGGACTAGCGGTTCCTACGAGCAGTACTTC.

This chain connects TRBV7-9 to TRBJ2-7; 8 bases are shared with TRBD1. The CDR3 has 16 residues. Germline CDR1 and CDR2: SEHNR and FQNEAQ (reference sequence). V lost 1 base to trimming and J lost 3 bases; unmatched junction nucleotides: 8. CDR3 DNA sequence: TGTGCCAGCAGCTTAGTGTTTGGACAGGGACACTACGAGCAGTACTTC. Its translation is CASSLVFGQGHYEQYF. Together with reference TRBV7-9 and TRBJ2-7, the CDR3 gives the full variable domain: DTGVSQNPRHKITKRGQNVTFRCDPISEHNRLYWYRQTLGQGPEFLTYFQNEAQLEKSRLLSDRFSAERPKGSFSTLEIQRTEQGDSAMYLCASSLVFGQGHYEQYFGPGTRLTVT.

A few counts support this clone. The J gene is TRBJ2-5, the V gene TRBV5-4; TRBD1 agrees at 7 bases. The CDR3 length is 15 residues. V shed 4 bases, J shed 0 bases, and the junction held 6 bases outside the gene matches. Looked up from germline, CDR1 is SGHNT and CDR2 is YYREEE (reference sequence). The CDR3 is CASSLLDRYQETQYF. As DNA, the CDR3 is TGTGCCAGCAGCCTCTTGGACAGGTACCAAGAGACCCAGTACTTC.

The chain recombines TRBV6-6 with TRBJ2-6; D not certain. Trimming shortened V by 7 bases and J by 3 bases, and 7 bases separated the two germline ends. Germline V gene data show CDR1 as MNHNY and CDR2 as SVGAGI (reference sequence). The CDR3 totals 13 residues. The CDR3 protein is CASKEDGANVLTF. The CDR3 DNA follows: TGTGCCAGCAAAGAGGATGGGGCCAACGTCCTGACTTTC.

The chain combines TRBV7-9 with TRBJ1-1, with 9 bases fitting TRBD1. Germline CDR1 SEHNR, CDR2 FQNEAQ (reference sequence). The CDR3 is 16 amino acids. With 5 bases clipped from V and 0 bases from J, the junction kept 7 bases outside the gene matches. The CDR3 DNA sequence: TGTGCCAGCAGCCGTCCCGGGACAGGGTTGAACACTGAAGCTTTCTTT. Amino acids: CASSRPGTGLNTEAFF.

The chain recombines TRBV7-9 with TRBJ1-2; weak D call: TRBD1 (6 bases). The CDR3 runs to 14 residues. V lost 1 base, J lost 8 bases, and 14 bases lay in between. The V gene's germline CDR1 is SEHNR and CDR2 FQNEAQ (reference sequence). CDR3 protein: CASSLVAGGDGYTF. The CDR3 nucleotides read TGTGCCAGCAGCTTAGTCGCCGGGGGCGACGGCTACACCTTC. Full variable domain (outside the CDR3, taken from reference TRBV7-9 and TRBJ1-2): DTGVSQNPRHKITKRGQNVTFRCDPISEHNRLYWYRQTLGQGPEFLTYFQNEAQLEKSRLLSDRFSAERPKGSFSTLEIQRTEQGDSAMYLCASSLVAGGDGYTFGSGTRLTVV.

The chain joins TRBV19 to TRBJ1-2; the D gene is possibly TRBD1 (6 bases). V was clipped by 4 bases and J by 8 bases, with 20 bases between them. Germline CDR1 is LNHDA and CDR2 is SQIVND (reference sequence). The CDR3 spans 15 residues. CDR3 protein: CASSSIRGADYGYTF. In nucleotides, the CDR3 is TGTGCCAGTAGTAGTATCAGGGGCGCTGATTACGGCTACACCTTC.

Regarding this clone: The same CDR3 arises from other DNA sequences in this sample as well. The chain recombines TRBV7-2 with TRBJ2-3; D uncertain. The CDR3 runs to 13 residues. Germline V lookup: CDR1 SGHTA, CDR2 FQGNSA. V was cut by 5 bases and J by 0 bases, with 6 bases left in between. CDR3 bases: TGTGCCAGCAGCCTCGGTAGCACAGATACGCAGTATTTT. It codes for CASSLGSTDTQYF.

V and J are TRBV7-3 and TRBJ2-5; 12 nucleotides line up with TRBD2. Germline V gene sequence: CDR1 SGHTA, CDR2 FQGTGA. This CDR3 is 13 amino acids long. The V gene end was trimmed by 5 bases and the J gene end by 13 bases; junction bases not matched to a gene: 8. CDR3: CASSPRLAGVLYF. CDR3 DNA: TGTGCCAGCAGCCCCCGACTAGCGGGAGTCTTGTACTTC.

This clone was detected once. V and J are TRBV5-6 and TRBJ2-7; D not resolved. Trimming cost V 4 bases and J 3 bases, with 11 bases left between them. Germline V gene lookup returns CDR1 SGHDT and CDR2 YYEEEE. The CDR3 has 13 residues. In nucleotides, the CDR3 is TGTGCCAGCAGCCTCGGTTGGAACTACGAGCAGTACTTC. It specifies CASSLGWNYEQYF.

As regards this clone: A junction boundary mismatches the germline segment, possibly from a read error. J is TRBJ2-5 and V is TRBV7-7; the match to TRBD1 covers 7 bases. Per germline, CDR1 SSHAT and CDR2 FNYEAQ (reference sequence). CDR3 size: 15 residues. The chain's CDR3 is CASSLAGGEQETQYF. CDR3 nucleotide sequence: TGTGCTAGCAGCTTAGCAGGGGGTGAACAAGAGACCCAGTACTTC.

The rearrangement links TRBV28 to TRBJ2-5, with D possibly called TRBD1 or TRBD2 (6 bases each). Germline CDR1 reads MDHEN; CDR2 reads SYDVKM. The CDR3 is made up of 14 amino acids. Trimming removed 2 bases from V and 11 bases from J, with 18 bases in between. CDR3 sequence (DNA): TGTGCCAGCAGTTTACCCGGGGGCCCTGCTTTTCAGTACTTC. This sequence encodes CASSLPGGPAFQYF.

The rearrangement joins TRBV11-2 to TRBJ2-7, with D maybe TRBD2 (6 bases). The CDR3 sequence is 15 residues long. Germline V gene data show CDR1 as SGHAT and CDR2 as FQNNGV. V lost 1 base to trimming and J lost 4 bases, with 14 bases between them. CDR3 sequence reads: CASSLGEGLSYEQYF. The CDR3 DNA reads as TGTGCCAGCAGCTTAGGTGAGGGACTCAGTTACGAGCAGTACTTC.

The genes are TRBV13 and TRBJ2-1, with 8 bases fitting TRBD2. This CDR3 contains 16 residues. Trimming at V came to 5 bases and at J to 0 bases, leaving 6 bases not matched to a gene. In germline, CDR1 is PRHDT, CDR2 FYEKMQ (reference sequence). DNA for the CDR3: TGTGCCAGCAGCCTAAGCGGGAGAGGCTCCTACAATGAGCAGTTCTTC. Its translation: CASSLSGRGSYNEQFF. Filled out from reference TRBV13 and TRBJ2-1, the complete variable domain reads AAGVIQSPRHLIKEKRETATLKCYPIPRHDTVYWYQQGPGQDPQFLISFYEKMQSDKGSIPDRFSAQQFSDYHSELNMSSLELGDSALYFCASSLSGRGSYNEQFFGPGTRLTVL.

The rearrangement links TRBV19 to TRBJ1-1, with unresolved D. This CDR3 is built from 14 residues. CDR1 LNHDA and CDR2 SQIVND come from the germline V gene (reference sequence). V was trimmed by 4 bases and J by 0 bases, leaving 9 bases between them. CDR3: CASSTRRMNTEAFF. The CDR3 DNA follows: TGTGCCAGTAGTACCCGACGGATGAACACTGAAGCTTTCTTT.

The chain employs TRBV5-1 and TRBJ2-5; 7 nucleotides match TRBD2. The DNA end favors TRBJ2-7, so the J call may be wrong. CDR1 and CDR2 (germline): SGHRS, YFSETQ. The CDR3 sequence is 14 residues long. In DNA, the CDR3 is TGCGCCAGCAGCTTGATGGGGGAGGGACACGAGCAGTACTTC. Amino acids: CASSLMGEGHEQYF.

The chain is built from TRBV28 and TRBJ2-5; weak D call: TRBD1 (7 bases). The CDR3 is 14 residues long. Germline V gene lookup returns CDR1 MDHEN and CDR2 SYDVKM. V was shortened by 5 bases and J by 6 bases, with 16 bases between the two germline ends. The CDR3 DNA follows: TGTGCCAGCAGTCCGCGGGACAGTTCAAAGACCCAGTACTTC. Translated, it gives CASSPRDSSKTQYF. The full variable domain, rest sourced from reference TRBV28 and TRBJ2-5, is DVKVTQSSRYLVKRTGEKVFLECVQDMDHENMFWYRQDPGLGLRLIYFSYDVKMKEKGDIPEGYSVSREKKERFSLILESASTNQTSMYLCASSPRDSSKTQYFGPGTRLLVL.

The J gene is TRBJ1-1, the V gene TRBV7-2, with unresolved D. Trimming removed 1 base at V and 5 bases at J, with 8 bases between. The germline gives CDR1 SGHTA, CDR2 FQGNSA. The CDR3 is made up of 13 amino acids. The CDR3 sequence: CASSLVVPTEAFF. The DNA of the CDR3 is TGTGCCAGCAGCTTAGTAGTTCCGACTGAAGCTTTCTTT.

The V call is TRBV4-1, the J call TRBJ2-3; no reliable D call. The CDR3 has 14 residues. Germline V gives CDR1 MGHRA, CDR2 YSYEKL. Trimming left V 7 bases short and J 1 base short, with 12 bases between. CDR3: CASMPRLGTDTQYF. In DNA, the CDR3 is TGCGCCAGCATGCCAAGATTGGGCACAGATACGCAGTATTTT.